This T cell receptor (beta chain) was captured in a study of blood T cell repertoires in COVID-19 (TCRdb year 2020). Background for the entire study: Samples covering the acute and convalescent phases of COVID-19 were provided by collaborators in the United States, Italy and Spain. The material from the prospective study consisted of cDNA or gDNA derived from T cells, B-cell-depleted T cells, or PBMCs. HLA class I and class II types, where available, came from metadata supplied by the sample provider rather than from assay-based typing. Nearly every sample came with metadata listing a de-identified subject ID, COVID-19 status, age in years and sex. Samples were obtained from the ongoing ImmuneRACE study (first 160 participants) and from over a thousand subjects provided by 6 global collaborators. A freely available public database, intended as a resource for researchers studying the immune response to SARS-CoV-2, is where the repertoires were released. The dataset comprised deeply sampled blood TCRbeta repertoires from subjects exposed to, actively infected with, or recovered from COVID-19.

Whole blood was collected in K2EDTA tubes by collaborating institutions according to the institutions' own protocols. For TCRbeta analysis, collaborator samples were shipped as frozen whole blood, as isolated PBMCs, or as DNA extracted from either sample type. From the germline V gene, CDR1 is MNHEY and CDR2 is SVGAGI. Trimming at the junction amounts to 6 bases on V and 0 bases on J, and the germline ends lie 9 bases apart. From its cysteine to its phenylalanine, the CDR3 spans 14 amino acids. The sequence is cut down to CDR3 DNA, 42 bases in frame from base 1. The immunoSEQ Assay, a bias-controlled multiplex PCR, was used to amplify TCRbeta CDR3 regions from genomic DNA. The source study handled its data this way. The number of nucleated cells in each sample was estimated by amplification of reference gene primers within the assay. To quantify the absolute abundance of each unique TCRbeta CDR3 rearrangement, sequence reads were collapsed and filtered. For each sample, productive Simpson clonality was calculated as the square root of Simpson's diversity index across productive rearrangements. The source is immuneACCESS, and TCRdb retained only in-frame sequences with V and J called. Part of the clones is not carried over; for the studies checked, unresolved V genes explain less than half of this, and the remainder is unexplained. V and J calls plus clone size are reproduced from that table; the DNA served to infer D and trimming. In all, the sample holds 150,000 to 200,000 clones, and 89% of those were seen once. Together, the top ten hold around 7% of the sample.

This clone has a single count. Its antigen remains undetermined. No base qualities exist here, and no much larger clone lies one base off it. Points the paper makes about the study in general: The amount of clinical and demographic metadata varied by source and participant and was provided uncurated.

The TCR sequence derives from a man aged 35-49 years with acute or convalescent COVID-19. The chain was built from TRBV6-5 and TRBJ1-5; the D gene is perhaps TRBD1, from 6 matching bases. Sequenced input: peripheral blood. The CDR3 reads as follows: CASRRTASNQPQHF. In nucleotides, the sequence is TGTGCCAGCAGACGGACAGCTAGCAATCAGCCCCAGCATTTT.